These 11 T cell receptor beta chains were sequenced from one sample in a study of cytomegalovirus exposure and HLA in healthy donors. Amplification used 60 Vbeta primers and 13 Jbeta primers. Some clones are missing from TCRdb's copy, which holds only in-frame ones; the method was immunoSEQ multiplex PCR. The sample has 150,000 to 200,000 clones; 65% to 80% are singletons. The sequenced material came from PBMCs. These receptors all stem from a woman in her 40s in good health and CMV-seronegative.

DNA of the CDR3: TGTGCTAGTGGTCCCCGAGAGAACACTGAAGCTTTCTTT. It yields the protein CASGPRENTEAFF. V gene TRBV12-5 combines with J gene TRBJ1-1; D is unresolved. CDR3 length: 13 amino acids. Germline CDR1 reads LGHNT; CDR2 reads FRNRAP. V was pared by 5 bases and J by 1 base, with 8 bases between.

This clone is a singleton in its sample. The V call is TRBV27, the J call TRBJ1-5; D ambiguous. V was trimmed by 6 bases and J by 0 bases, leaving 6 bases between them. Germline assignment: CDR1 MNHEY and CDR2 SMNVEV (reference sequence). The CDR3 covers 13 residues. Written as DNA, the CDR3 is TGTGCCAGCAGCATAGTTAGCAATCAGCCCCAGCATTTT. It encodes CASSIVSNQPQHF.

The genes are TRBV2 and TRBJ1-4; D is undetermined. The germline V gene has CDR1 SNHLY and CDR2 FYNNEI. The CDR3 sequence is 15 residues long. Deletions cut 7 bases from V and 6 bases from J, with 18 bases between. CDR3 in DNA: TGTGCCAGCACCCCCGGACTAAATTTACATGAAAAACTGTTTTTT. Its translation: CASTPGLNLHEKLFF.

This clone was found a few times. The rearrangement links TRBV15 to TRBJ2-3; D ambiguous. CDR1 and CDR2 from the germline V gene are LNHNV and YYDKDF (reference sequence). This CDR3 has 14 amino acids. The V end was cut by 4 bases, the J end by 3 bases, with 11 bases between. The CDR3 DNA sequence: TGTGCCACCAGCAAAGTATCACGGACAGATACGCAGTATTTT. Protein product: CATSKVSRTDTQYF.

The chain combines TRBV6-6 with TRBJ1-3; 11 bases fit TRBD1. Germline trimming cut 2 bases from V and 4 bases from J; bases unmatched to any gene: 4. Looked up from germline, CDR1 is MNHNY and CDR2 is SVGAGI (reference sequence). The CDR3 is 16 amino acids. Here the CDR3 DNA reads TGTGCCAGCAGTTACCCAGGACAGGGGGCGGGAAACACCATATATTTT. Translation: CASSYPGQGAGNTIYF.

The chain joins TRBV10-3 to TRBJ2-1; 7 bases are a match to TRBD2. This CDR3 comprises 18 residues. The V gene's germline CDR1 is ENHRY and CDR2 SYGVKD. V gave up 0 bases and J gave up 5 bases; unmatched junction bases: 13. Written as DNA, the CDR3 is TGTGCCATCAGTGAGTCGACAAGGGAGGGCCGCGAGAACAATGAGCAGTTCTTC. This sequence encodes CAISESTREGRENNEQFF.

This chain uses TRBV4-3 with TRBJ1-4; 9 positions agree with TRBD1. This CDR3 is 19 amino acids long. Per the germline V gene, CDR1 is LGHNA and CDR2 is YSLEER. Unmatched junction bases numbered 12, after V lost 2 bases and J lost 2 bases. The CDR3 sequence: CASSQFTGGAFFTNEKLFF. The CDR3 DNA reads TGCGCCAGCAGCCAATTCACAGGGGGCGCGTTTTTTACTAATGAAAAACTGTTTTTT.

The J gene is TRBJ2-1, the V gene TRBV6-6; tentative D call: TRBD2 (6 bases). V was clipped by 4 bases and J by 4 bases, with 11 bases between them. The germline CDR1 and CDR2 sequences are MNHNY and SVGAGI (reference sequence). The CDR3 length is 14 residues. The CDR3 sequence is CASSFRTIYNEQFF. CDR3 DNA sequence: TGTGCCAGCAGTTTTAGGACTATTTACAATGAGCAGTTCTTC.

The chain joins TRBV7-2 to TRBJ2-7; 8 bases align to TRBD1. Germline CDR1 is SGHTA and CDR2 is FQGNSA. With 5 bases clipped from V and 3 bases from J, the junction kept 12 bases outside the gene matches. This CDR3 region has 16 residues. For the CDR3, the DNA is TGTGCCAGCAGCCCGTCCCTCAGGGGGCGCCGCTACGAGCAGTACTTC. Protein sequence: CASSPSLRGRRYEQYF.

This sequence joins TRBV19 and TRBJ1-2; TRBD1 agrees at 7 bases. Germline V gene sequence: CDR1 LNHDA, CDR2 SQIVND (reference sequence). CDR3 length: 15 amino acids. Trimming removed 6 bases from V and 3 bases from J; junction bases left unmatched: 10. DNA of the CDR3: TGTGCCAGTAGCTCGAAAATGGGACAGTACTATGGCTACACCTTC. This sequence encodes CASSSKMGQYYGYTF. Complete variable domain (other parts from reference TRBV19 and TRBJ1-2): DGGITQSPKYLFRKEGQNVTLSCEQNLNHDAMYWYRQDPGQGLRLIYYSQIVNDFQKGDIAEGYSVSREKKESFPLTVTSAQKNPTAFYLCASSSKMGQYYGYTFGSGTRLTVV.

The chain has TRBV4-2 and TRBJ2-3, with TRBD2 identical over 9 bases. The germline CDR1 and CDR2 sequences are LGHNA and YNFKEQ. V was pared by 1 base and J by 4 bases, with 12 bases of the junction left unmatched. CDR3 size: 18 residues. This CDR3 is CASSQGWAGGPGADTQYF. CDR3 nucleotide sequence: TGTGCCAGCAGCCAAGGTTGGGCGGGAGGGCCGGGAGCAGATACGCAGTATTTT.